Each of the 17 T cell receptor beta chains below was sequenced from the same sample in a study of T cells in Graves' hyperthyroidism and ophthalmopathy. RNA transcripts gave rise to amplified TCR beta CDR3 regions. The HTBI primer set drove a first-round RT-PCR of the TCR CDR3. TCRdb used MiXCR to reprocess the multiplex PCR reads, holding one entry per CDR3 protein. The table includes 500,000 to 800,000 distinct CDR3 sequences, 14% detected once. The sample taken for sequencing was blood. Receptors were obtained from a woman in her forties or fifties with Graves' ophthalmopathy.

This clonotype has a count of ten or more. For the CDR3, the DNA is TGTGCCAGCAGTTTTTCCAGCCCCCCCAGGGTTTCCCTGAACACTGAAGCTTTCTTT. Its protein product is CASSFSSPPRVSLNTEAFF. This chain connects TRBV28 to TRBJ1-1, with a weak D call TRBD1 (5 bases). The germline CDR1 and CDR2 sequences are MDHEN and SYDVKM. The CDR3 extends over 19 amino acids. Trimming took off 3 bases at V and 0 bases at J, with 23 bases between the two ends.

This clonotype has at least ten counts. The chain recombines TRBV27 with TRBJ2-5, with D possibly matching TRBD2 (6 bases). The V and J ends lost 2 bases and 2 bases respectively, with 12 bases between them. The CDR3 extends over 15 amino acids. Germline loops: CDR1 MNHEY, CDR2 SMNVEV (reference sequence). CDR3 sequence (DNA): TGTGCCAGCAGTTTAGGGAGGTGGGGACAAGAGACCCAGTACTTC. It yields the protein CASSLGRWGQETQYF.

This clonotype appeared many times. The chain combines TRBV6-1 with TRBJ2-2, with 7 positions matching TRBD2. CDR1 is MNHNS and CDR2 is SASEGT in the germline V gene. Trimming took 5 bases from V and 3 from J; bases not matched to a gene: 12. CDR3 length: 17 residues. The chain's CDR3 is CASSPLSGGTYTGELFF. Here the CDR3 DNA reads TGTGCCAGCAGTCCTTTATCGGGAGGAACTTACACCGGGGAGCTGTTTTTT.

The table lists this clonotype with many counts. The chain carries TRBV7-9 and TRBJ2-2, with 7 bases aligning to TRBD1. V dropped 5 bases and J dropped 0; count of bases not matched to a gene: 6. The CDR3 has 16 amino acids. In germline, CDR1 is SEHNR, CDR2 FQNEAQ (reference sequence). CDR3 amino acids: CASSQRQGSNTGELFF. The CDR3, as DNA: TGTGCCAGCAGCCAAAGACAGGGATCGAACACCGGGGAGCTGTTTTTT.

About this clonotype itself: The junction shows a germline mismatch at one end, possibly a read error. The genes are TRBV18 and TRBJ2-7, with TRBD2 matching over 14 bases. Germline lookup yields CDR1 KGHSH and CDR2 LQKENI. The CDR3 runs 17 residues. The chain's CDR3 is CASSPGLAGGSSYERYF. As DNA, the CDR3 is TGTGCCAGCTCACCTGGACTAGCGGGAGGATCATCCTACGAGCGGTACTTC.

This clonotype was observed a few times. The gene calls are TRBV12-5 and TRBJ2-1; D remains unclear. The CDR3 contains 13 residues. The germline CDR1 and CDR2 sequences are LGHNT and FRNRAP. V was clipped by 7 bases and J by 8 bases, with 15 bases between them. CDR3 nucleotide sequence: TGTGCTAGTGCCACTACGATTCTCGATGAGCAGTTCTTC. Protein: CASATTILDEQFF.

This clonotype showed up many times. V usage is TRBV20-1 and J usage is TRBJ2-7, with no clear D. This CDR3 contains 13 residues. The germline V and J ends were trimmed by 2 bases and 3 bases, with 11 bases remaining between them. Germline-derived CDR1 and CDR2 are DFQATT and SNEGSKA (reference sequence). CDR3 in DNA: TGCAGTGCTAGAATGGGTCTGATCTACGAGCAGTACTTC. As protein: CSARMGLIYEQYF.

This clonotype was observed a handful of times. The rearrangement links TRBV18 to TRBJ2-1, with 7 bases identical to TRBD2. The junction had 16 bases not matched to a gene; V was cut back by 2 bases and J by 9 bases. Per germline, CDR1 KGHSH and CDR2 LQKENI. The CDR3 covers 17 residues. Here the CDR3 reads CASSPNFVAATGGEQFF. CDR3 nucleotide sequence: TGTGCCAGCTCACCAAATTTCGTAGCGGCTACGGGGGGTGAGCAGTTCTTC. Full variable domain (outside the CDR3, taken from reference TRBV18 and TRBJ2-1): NAGVMQNPRHLVRRRGQEARLRCSPMKGHSHVYWYRQLPEEGLKFMVYLQKENIIDESGMPKERFSAEFPKEGPSILRIQQVVRGDSAAYFCASSPNFVAATGGEQFFGPGTRLTVL.

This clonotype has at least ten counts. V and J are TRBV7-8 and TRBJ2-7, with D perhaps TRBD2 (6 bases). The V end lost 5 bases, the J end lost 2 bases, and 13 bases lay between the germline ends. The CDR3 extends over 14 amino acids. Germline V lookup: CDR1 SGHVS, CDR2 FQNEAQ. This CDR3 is CASSLRDFAYEQYF. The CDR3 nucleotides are TGTGCCAGCAGCCTAAGGGACTTCGCCTACGAGCAGTACTTC.

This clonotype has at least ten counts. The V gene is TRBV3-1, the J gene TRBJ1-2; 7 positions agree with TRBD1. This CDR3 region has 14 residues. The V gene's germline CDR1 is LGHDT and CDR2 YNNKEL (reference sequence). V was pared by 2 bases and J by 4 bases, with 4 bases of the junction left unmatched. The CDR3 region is CASSQFGQVYGYTF. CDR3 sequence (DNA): TGTGCCAGCAGCCAATTTGGACAGGTCTATGGCTACACCTTC.

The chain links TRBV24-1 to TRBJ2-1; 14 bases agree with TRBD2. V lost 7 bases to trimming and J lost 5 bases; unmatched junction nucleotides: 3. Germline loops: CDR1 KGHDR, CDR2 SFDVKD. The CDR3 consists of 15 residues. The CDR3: CATRGLAGEDNEQFF. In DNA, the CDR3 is TGTGCCACCAGGGGACTAGCGGGGGAAGACAATGAGCAGTTCTTC.

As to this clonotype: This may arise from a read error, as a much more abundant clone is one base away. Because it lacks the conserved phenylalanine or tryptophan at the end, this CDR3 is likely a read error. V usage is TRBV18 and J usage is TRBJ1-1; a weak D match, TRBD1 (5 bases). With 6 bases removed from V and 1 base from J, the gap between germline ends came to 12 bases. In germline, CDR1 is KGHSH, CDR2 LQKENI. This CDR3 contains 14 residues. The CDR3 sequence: CASSPKQANTEAFL. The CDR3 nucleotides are TGTGCCAGCTCCCCTAAACAGGCGAACACTGAAGCTTTCCTT.

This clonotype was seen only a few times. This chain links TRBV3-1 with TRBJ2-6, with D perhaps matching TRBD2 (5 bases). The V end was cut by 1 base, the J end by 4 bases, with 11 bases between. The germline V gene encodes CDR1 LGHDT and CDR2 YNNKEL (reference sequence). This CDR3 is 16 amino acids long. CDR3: CASSQATGMGANVLTF. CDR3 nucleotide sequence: TGTGCCAGCAGCCAAGCGACCGGGATGGGGGCCAACGTCCTGACTTTC.

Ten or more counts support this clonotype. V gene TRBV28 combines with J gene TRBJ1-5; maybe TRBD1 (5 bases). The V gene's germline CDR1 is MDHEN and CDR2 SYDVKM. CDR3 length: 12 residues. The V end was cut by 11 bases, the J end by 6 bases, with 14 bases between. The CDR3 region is CALGAGGQPQHF. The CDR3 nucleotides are TGTGCCCTCGGGGCTGGAGGTCAGCCCCAGCATTTT. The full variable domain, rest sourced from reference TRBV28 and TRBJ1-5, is DVKVTQSSRYLVKRTGEKVFLECVQDMDHENMFWYRQDPGLGLRLIYFSYDVKMKEKGDIPEGYSVSREKKERFSLILESASTNQTSMYLCALGAGGQPQHFGDGTRLSIL.

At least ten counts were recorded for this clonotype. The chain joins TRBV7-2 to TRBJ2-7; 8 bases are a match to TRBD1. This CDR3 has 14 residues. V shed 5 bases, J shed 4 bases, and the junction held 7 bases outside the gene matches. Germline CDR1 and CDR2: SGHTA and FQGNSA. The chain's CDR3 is CASSRQGFSYEQYF. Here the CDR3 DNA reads TGTGCCAGCAGCAGACAGGGGTTCTCTTACGAGCAGTACTTC. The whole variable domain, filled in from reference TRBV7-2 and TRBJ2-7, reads GAGVSQSPSNKVTEKGKDVELRCDPISGHTALYWYRQSLGQGLEFLIYFQGNSAPDKSGLPSDRFSAERTGGSVSTLTIQRTQQEDSAVYLCASSRQGFSYEQYFGPGTRLTVT.

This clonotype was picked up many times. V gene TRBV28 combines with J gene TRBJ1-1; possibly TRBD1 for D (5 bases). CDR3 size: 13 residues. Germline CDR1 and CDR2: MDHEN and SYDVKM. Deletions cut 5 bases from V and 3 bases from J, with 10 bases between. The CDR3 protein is CASSPGGYTEAFF. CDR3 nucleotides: TGTGCCAGCAGTCCCGGGGGATACACTGAAGCTTTCTTT.

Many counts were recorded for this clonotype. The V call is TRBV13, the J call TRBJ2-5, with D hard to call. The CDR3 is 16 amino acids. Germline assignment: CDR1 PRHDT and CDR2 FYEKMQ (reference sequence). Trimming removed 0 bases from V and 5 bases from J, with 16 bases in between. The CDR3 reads CASSLGNFPSGETQYF. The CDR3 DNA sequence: TGTGCCAGCAGCTTAGGGAACTTTCCTTCTGGGGAGACCCAGTACTTC. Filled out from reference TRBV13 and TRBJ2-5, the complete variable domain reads AAGVIQSPRHLIKEKRETATLKCYPIPRHDTVYWYQQGPGQDPQFLISFYEKMQSDKGSIPDRFSAQQFSDYHSELNMSSLELGDSALYFCASSLGNFPSGETQYFGPGTRLLVL.